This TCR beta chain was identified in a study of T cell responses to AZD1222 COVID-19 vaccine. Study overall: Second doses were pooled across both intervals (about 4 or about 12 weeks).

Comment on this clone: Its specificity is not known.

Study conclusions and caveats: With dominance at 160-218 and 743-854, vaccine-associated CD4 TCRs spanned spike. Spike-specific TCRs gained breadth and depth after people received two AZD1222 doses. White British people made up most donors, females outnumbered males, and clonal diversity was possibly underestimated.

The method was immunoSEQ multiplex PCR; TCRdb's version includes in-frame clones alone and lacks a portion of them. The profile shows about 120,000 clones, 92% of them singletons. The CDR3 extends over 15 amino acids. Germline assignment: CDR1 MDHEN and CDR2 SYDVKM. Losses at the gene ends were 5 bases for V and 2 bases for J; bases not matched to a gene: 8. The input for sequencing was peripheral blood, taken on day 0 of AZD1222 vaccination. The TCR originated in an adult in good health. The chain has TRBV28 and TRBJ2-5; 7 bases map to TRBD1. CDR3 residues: CASSRHRDSQETQYF. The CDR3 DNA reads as TGTGCCAGCAGTAGGCACCGGGACAGTCAAGAGACCCAGTACTTC.